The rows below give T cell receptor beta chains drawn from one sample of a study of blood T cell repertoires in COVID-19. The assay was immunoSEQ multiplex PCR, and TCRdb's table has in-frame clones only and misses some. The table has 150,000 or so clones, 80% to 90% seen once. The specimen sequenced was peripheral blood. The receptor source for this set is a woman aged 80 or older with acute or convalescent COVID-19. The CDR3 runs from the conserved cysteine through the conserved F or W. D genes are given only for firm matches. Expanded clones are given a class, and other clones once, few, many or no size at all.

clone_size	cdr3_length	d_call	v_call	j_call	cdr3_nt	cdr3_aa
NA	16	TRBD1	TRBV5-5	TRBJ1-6	TGTGCCAGCAGCCTGGGTCCCGGGACAGGTAATTCACCCCTCCACTTT	CASSLGPGTGNSPLHF
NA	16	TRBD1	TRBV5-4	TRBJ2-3	TGTGCCAGCAGCTTGGGGGGGACAGGGGGCAGGGATACGCAGTATTTT	CASSLGGTGGRDTQYF
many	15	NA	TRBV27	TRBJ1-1	TGTGCCAGCAGTTCGGGACATCGGTGGGGATCGGAAGCTTTCTTT	CASSSGHRWGSEAFF
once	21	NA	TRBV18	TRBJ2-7	TGTGCCAGCTCACTCCAGCGCCGCGGGGGCCTAGACAGGGGAGGATCCTACGAGCAGTACTTC	CASSLQRRGGLDRGGSYEQYF
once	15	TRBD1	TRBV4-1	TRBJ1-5	TGCGCCAGCAGCCAGGGACAGAGGAGCAATCAGCCCCAGCATTTT	CASSQGQRSNQPQHF
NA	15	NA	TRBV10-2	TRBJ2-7	TGCGCCAGCACTCAGAAGGTCGGGAATCGGTACGAGCAGTACTTC	CASTQKVGNRYEQYF
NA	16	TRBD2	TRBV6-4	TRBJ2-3	TGTGCCAGCAGTGCACTGGCGGGAGAGGTAACAGATACGCAGTATTTT	CASSALAGEVTDTQYF
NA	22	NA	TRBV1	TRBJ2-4	TGCACCAGCAGCCAAGGACCCGCGCGCACTAGACTAGCGGGGGGGCCCAAAAACATTCAGTACTTC	CTSSQGPARTRLAGGPKNIQYF
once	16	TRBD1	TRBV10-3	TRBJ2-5	TGTGCCATCAGTGATCTGGACAGGGGGCGCCAAGAGACCCAGTACTTC	CAISDLDRGRQETQYF
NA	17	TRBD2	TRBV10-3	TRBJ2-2	TGTGCCATCAGTGATAAGCGGGGGGGCCTCAACACCGGGGAGCTGTTTTTT	CAISDKRGGLNTGELFF
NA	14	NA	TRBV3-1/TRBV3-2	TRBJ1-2	TGTGCCAGCAGCCCGCTGGGGGGGGAATCTGGCTACACCTTC	CASSPLGGESGYTF
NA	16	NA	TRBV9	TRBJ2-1	TGTGCCAGCAGCGTCCTTACTAGCCGCTCCTACAATGAGCAGTTCTTC	CASSVLTSRSYNEQFF
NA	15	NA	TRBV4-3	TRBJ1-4	TGCGCCAGCAGCCAAGGGGCGGGGAAAAATGAAAAACTGTTTTTT	CASSQGAGKNEKLFF
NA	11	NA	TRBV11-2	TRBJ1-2	TGTGCCAGCAGCTTAGTTACCGAGTGTGCCTTC	CASSLVTECAF
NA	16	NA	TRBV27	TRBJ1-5	TGTGCCAGCAGTTTCCCCCTAGACAGACCACGGCAGCCCCAGCATTTT	CASSFPLDRPRQPQHF
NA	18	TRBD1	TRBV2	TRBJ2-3	TGTGCCAGCAGTAGAAAATACGGACAGGGGGCTAACACAGATACGCAGTATTTT	CASSRKYGQGANTDTQYF
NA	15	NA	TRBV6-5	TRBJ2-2	TGTGCCAGCCATTCCGGGACAAGGGATACCGGGGAGCTGTTTTTT	CASHSGTRDTGELFF
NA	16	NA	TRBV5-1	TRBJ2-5	TGCGCCAGCAGCTTGGGCACTACGGAAAAGAGAGAGACCCAGTACTTC	CASSLGTTEKRETQYF
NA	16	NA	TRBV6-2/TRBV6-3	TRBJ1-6	TGTGCCAGCAGTTACTCGGGCGCGGGGCCTACTTCACCCCTCCACTTT	CASSYSGAGPTSPLHF
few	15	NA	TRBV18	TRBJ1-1	TGTGCCAGCTCACCAATTCAGGGAATGGACACTGAAGCTTTCTTT	CASSPIQGMDTEAFF
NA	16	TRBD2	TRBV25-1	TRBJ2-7	TGTGCCAGCAGTGAATCGTTTAGCGGGAGGGCCTACGAGCAGTACTTC	CASSESFSGRAYEQYF
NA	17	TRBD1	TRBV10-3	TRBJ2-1	TGTGCCATCAGGAGACAGGGGGCGGGGGTCTCCTACAATGAGCAGTTCTTC	CAIRRQGAGVSYNEQFF
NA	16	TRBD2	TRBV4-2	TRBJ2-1	TGTGCCAGCAGCCAAGATCTAGCGGGGGTTTACAATGAGCAGTTCTTC	CASSQDLAGVYNEQFF
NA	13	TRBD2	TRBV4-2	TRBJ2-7	TGTGCCAGCAGTCGGACTAGCGGGCACGAGCAGTACTTC	CASSRTSGHEQYF
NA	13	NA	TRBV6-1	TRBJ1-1	TGTGCCAGCAGTGAAAGCCTGAGGACTGAAGCTTTCTTT	CASSESLRTEAFF
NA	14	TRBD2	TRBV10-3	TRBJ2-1	TGTGCCATCCAGACTAGCGGGGGGTCCAATGAGCAGTTCTTC	CAIQTSGGSNEQFF
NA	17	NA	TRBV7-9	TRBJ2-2	TGTGCCAGCAGCCCCACCATCTTGCGGGGATCCACCGGGGAGCTGTTTTTT	CASSPTILRGSTGELFF
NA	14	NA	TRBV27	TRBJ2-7	TGTGCCAGCAAAACAGGGTATGCTGCCTACGAGCAGTACTTC	CASKTGYAAYEQYF
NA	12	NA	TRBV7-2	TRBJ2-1	TGTGCCAGCAGCCCTCCCTCCAATGAGCAGTTCTTC	CASSPPSNEQFF
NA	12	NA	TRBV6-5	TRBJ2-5	TGTGCCAGCGGCAGGGGATGGGAGACCCAGTACTTC	CASGRGWETQYF
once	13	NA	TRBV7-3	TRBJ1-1	TGTGCCAGCAGCTTCCAGGGGAACACTGAAGCTTTCTTT	CASSFQGNTEAFF
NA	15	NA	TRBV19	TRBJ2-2	TGTGCCAGTAGTGGTACTATCGTTGACACCGGGGAGCTGTTTTTT	CASSGTIVDTGELFF